The 14 T cell receptor beta chains below all came from one sample that was sequenced in a study of breast tumors, draining lymph nodes, adjacent tissues (dated by TCRdb to the mid-2010s). Receptor libraries were prepared by multiplex PCR. The sample was run on an Illumina HiSeq 2000. TCRdb reanalyzed the raw reads on its own, using fastp at Q25 for trimming and MiXCR for clone calling, and kept in-frame beta chains. Rows merge per CDR3 protein into single entries with the most common DNA and genes. The sample table contains around 230,000 distinct CDR3 sequences; only one count was recorded for about 32% of them. Just over 1.4% of the sample rests with the top ten. Lymph node samples were obtained from the axillary draining lymph nodes of breast cancer patients. Sequencing input: axillary lymph node tissue. The receptors originated from a female donor with breast cancer. Some clones in this sample may be carry-over from other donors' samples.

The table lists this clonotype with many counts. The rearrangement uses TRBV19 and TRBJ2-7, with 9 bases identical to TRBD2. There are 15 residues in the CDR3. The junction had 9 bases not matched to a gene; V was cut back by 5 bases and J by 4 bases. From germline, CDR1 is LNHDA and CDR2 SQIVND (reference sequence). This CDR3 is CASSVGTSWGYEQYF. The CDR3 coding sequence is TGTGCCAGTAGTGTAGGGACTAGCTGGGGATACGAGCAGTACTTC. Looking up the rest from reference TRBV19 and TRBJ2-7 gives the full variable domain: DGGITQSPKYLFRKEGQNVTLSCEQNLNHDAMYWYRQDPGQGLRLIYYSQIVNDFQKGDIAEGYSVSREKKESFPLTVTSAQKNPTAFYLCASSVGTSWGYEQYFGPGTRLTVT.

Notes on this clonotype: This clone may be a read error of a much larger clone one base away. This chain uses TRBV9 with TRBJ2-5; 11 bases agree with TRBD1. Trimming took 4 bases from V and 3 from J; bases not matched to a gene: 5. The V gene's germline CDR1 is SGDLS and CDR2 YYNGEE. The CDR3 loop spans 15 amino acids. DNA for the CDR3: TGTGCCAGCAGCTCGGCGGGACAGGGGGAAGAGACCCAGTACTTC. The encoded protein is CASSSAGQGEETQYF.

This clonotype was recorded many times. V is TRBV5-1 and J is TRBJ2-2; 10 bases agree with TRBD1. This CDR3 is built from 17 residues. Per the germline V gene, CDR1 is SGHRS and CDR2 is YFSETQ. V was clipped by 4 bases and J by 0 bases; unmatched bases: 6. CDR3 in amino acids: CASSARDRGPNTGELFF. CDR3 sequence (DNA): TGCGCCAGCAGCGCCCGGGACAGGGGCCCGAACACCGGGGAGCTGTTTTTT.

This clonotype showed up just a few times. This chain uses TRBV11-2 with TRBJ2-1; TRBD2 agrees at 12 bases. V lost 7 bases, J lost 9 bases, and 19 bases stayed unmatched. CDR1 and CDR2 (germline): SGHAT, FQNNGV. CDR3 length: 18 residues. The CDR3 DNA follows: TGTGCCAGCACCAGACTAGCGGGAGCGCCCATTGACTTCAGTGAGCAGTTCTTC. It codes for CASTRLAGAPIDFSEQFF.

The J gene is TRBJ2-5, the V gene TRBV5-6; the D gene is possibly TRBD1 (5 bases). Germline assignment: CDR1 SGHDT and CDR2 YYEEEE. This CDR3 contains 15 residues. Trimming pared 5 bases from V and 5 bases from J, leaving 19 bases between. The CDR3 DNA follows: TGTGCCAGCAGTGCTAGGGGATTGTCACGGGAGACCCAGTACTTC. Encoded protein: CASSARGLSRETQYF.

This clonotype was observed at least ten times. CDR3 nucleotides: TGCAGTGCTAGGCTTCGGGCGTCTTCACAAAACATTCAGTACTTC. It encodes CSARLRASSQNIQYF. The V call is TRBV20-1, the J call TRBJ2-4; D gene unclear. Germline values: CDR1 DFQATT, CDR2 SNEGSKA (reference sequence). With 3 bases removed from V and 5 bases from J, the gap between germline ends came to 17 bases. The CDR3 length is 15 residues.

The chain carries TRBV24-1 and TRBJ2-1; D is possibly TRBD1 (5 bases). The CDR3 has 16 residues. Germline V gene lookup returns CDR1 KGHDR and CDR2 SFDVKD. V lost 5 bases, J lost 2 bases, and 15 bases lay in between. CDR3 bases: TGTGCCACCAGTGCCTGGAGTCAGGGCACCTACAATGAGCAGTTCTTC. Amino acids: CATSAWSQGTYNEQFF.

The CDR3 here is CASSPATSGLYNEQFF. In DNA form, the CDR3 reads TGTGCCAGCTCACCCGCGACTAGCGGCCTTTACAATGAGCAGTTCTTC. The chain combines TRBV18 with TRBJ2-1, with TRBD2 matching 9 bases. The CDR3 extends over 16 amino acids. The ends lost 3 bases at V and 4 bases at J; junction bases unmatched: 7. Germline-derived CDR1 and CDR2 are KGHSH and LQKENI.

In its sample, this clonotype was seen many times. The rearrangement joins TRBV4-3 to TRBJ2-3; TRBD2 is a possible D gene (5 bases). Trimming cost V 1 base and J 7 bases, with 9 bases left between them. This CDR3 region has 13 residues. Germline V gene lookup returns CDR1 LGHNA and CDR2 YSLEER. The CDR3 nucleotides are TGCGCCAGCAGCCAAGGAGGAGGTAATACGCAGTATTTT. This codes for CASSQGGGNTQYF.

This clonotype was recorded at least ten times. This chain links TRBV29-1 with TRBJ2-3, with 9 nucleotides matching TRBD1. This CDR3 has 13 residues. V lost 4 bases, J lost 6 bases, and 5 bases stayed unmatched. CDR1 is SQVTM and CDR2 is ANQGSEA in the germline V gene. The CDR3 nucleotides read TGCAGCGTTGTCCCACAGGGGGCGGATACGCAGTATTTT. Its protein product is CSVVPQGADTQYF.

A single count supports this clonotype. The J gene is TRBJ1-1, the V gene TRBV5-1; D is unclear. This CDR3 contains 13 residues. Germline assignment: CDR1 SGHRS and CDR2 YFSETQ. CDR3 amino acids: CVTRETLNTEAFF. The CDR3 DNA follows: TGCGTCACCCGGGAGACTTTGAACACTGAAGCTTTCTTT.

This clonotype appeared a few times. This rearrangement joins TRBV6-2 or TRBV6-3 to TRBJ2-4; 7 nucleotides align to TRBD2. CDR3 length: 14 residues. The V gene's germline CDR1 is MNHEY and CDR2 SVGEGT. With 5 bases clipped from V and 2 bases from J, the junction kept 3 bases outside the gene matches. The CDR3 sequence is CASSGEGPKNIQYF. The CDR3, as DNA: TGTGCCAGCAGTGGGGAGGGACCCAAAAACATTCAGTACTTC.

This clonotype was counted ten times or more. The chain links TRBV3-2 to TRBJ1-4; the listed D gene, TRBD1, was not tested against the DNA. TRBV3-2 is a pseudogene locus. This CDR3 has 16 amino acids. The CDR3 DNA follows: TGTGCCAGCAGCCAAGATACGGACAGGGTGAATGAAAAACTGTTTTTT. This codes for CASSQDTDRVNEKLFF.

A remark on this clonotype: One end of the junction does not line up with germline, which may come from a read error. V gene TRBV20-1 combines with J gene TRBJ2-7; 7 bases fit TRBD1. CDR1 DFQATT and CDR2 SNEGSKA come from the germline V gene (reference sequence). The CDR3 is 12 residues long. CDR3 loop: CSALGQIYEPYF. CDR3 DNA sequence: TGCAGTGCTTTGGGACAGATATACGAGCCGTACTTC.